Below, 13 T cell receptor beta chains from the same sample are listed, as sequenced in a study of T cell responses to AZD1222 COVID-19 vaccine. The repertoire was sequenced with immunoSEQ multiplex PCR; TCRdb's copy has only in-frame clones and lacks some. The sample lists 150,000 to 190,000 clones; 90% were seen once. The specimen was peripheral blood, collected on day 0 of AZD1222 vaccination. The receptors derive from an adult in good health.

This chain links TRBV18 with TRBJ2-7; 7 bases fit TRBD1. Germline CDR1 is KGHSH and CDR2 is LQKENI. The CDR3 runs to 13 residues. The ends lost 3 bases at V and 5 bases at J; junction bases unmatched: 4. CDR3 coding DNA: TGTGCCAGCTCACCGGACAGGCTGAACGAGCAGTACTTC. This sequence encodes CASSPDRLNEQYF.

The chain recombines TRBV11-3 with TRBJ2-1; D possibly uses TRBD1 or TRBD2 (5 bases each). CDR1 and CDR2 (germline): SGHNT, YENEEA. This CDR3 contains 15 residues. V was shortened by 5 bases and J by 4 bases, with 15 bases between the two germline ends. CDR3 amino acids: CASSPDRGPYNEQFF. In DNA, the CDR3 is TGTGCCAGCAGCCCAGATAGGGGACCTTACAATGAGCAGTTCTTC.

The chain links TRBV3-1 (or the pseudogene TRBV3-2) to TRBJ2-5; TRBD1 is a possible D gene (5 bases). The CDR3 is 12 residues long. Trimming removed 3 bases at V and 4 bases at J, with 6 bases between. The germline gives CDR1 LGHDT, CDR2 YNNKEL (reference sequence). DNA of the CDR3: TGTGCCAGCAGCCAGGGGCCAGAGACCCAGTACTTC. Amino acids: CASSQGPETQYF.

The chain carries TRBV5-5 and TRBJ1-1; 8 bases fit TRBD1. The CDR3 covers 15 residues. V shed 2 bases, J shed 4 bases, and the junction held 7 bases outside the gene matches. The V gene's germline CDR1 is SGHKS and CDR2 YYEKEE (reference sequence). Here the CDR3 reads CASSLLGQGGTEAFF. DNA of the CDR3: TGTGCCAGCAGCTTACTCGGACAGGGCGGCACTGAAGCTTTCTTT.

A few counts support this clone. This chain uses TRBV14 with TRBJ1-1; D gene unclear. The CDR3 length is 16 residues. The ends were cut back, 3 bases at V and 1 base at J, with 15 bases in the middle. CDR1 and CDR2 from the germline V gene are SGHDN and FVKESK. CDR3 protein: CASSHKNNNPNTEAFF. The CDR3 DNA reads as TGTGCCAGCAGCCACAAAAATAATAACCCGAACACTGAAGCTTTCTTT.

V usage is TRBV29-1 and J usage is TRBJ1-2; 8 nucleotides line up with TRBD1. This CDR3 contains 13 residues. The trim removed 7 bases at V and 7 bases at J, leaving 11 bases unmatched. The V gene's germline CDR1 is SQVTM and CDR2 ANQGSEA. CDR3 bases: TGCAGCGCTGGACAGGGACTATCAAGTGGCTACACCTTC. Amino acids: CSAGQGLSSGYTF. Based on the CDR3 plus reference TRBV29-1 and TRBJ1-2, the full variable domain is SAVISQKPSRDICQRGTSLTIQCQVDSQVTMMFWYRQQPGQSLTLIATANQGSEATYESGFVIDKFPISRPNLTFSTLTVSNMSPEDSSIYLCSAGQGLSSGYTFGSGTRLTVV.

This chain links TRBV5-4 with TRBJ2-3; D unclear. The CDR3 consists of 14 residues. The ends were cut back, 2 bases at V and 4 bases at J, with 11 bases in the middle. From germline, CDR1 is SGHNT and CDR2 YYREEE (reference sequence). In DNA, the CDR3 is TGTGCCAGCAGCTTAGTGGGAAGGGCAGATACGCAGTATTTT. Its protein is CASSLVGRADTQYF. Using reference TRBV5-4 and TRBJ2-3 for the parts outside the CDR3, the full variable domain is ETGVTQSPTHLIKTRGQQVTLRCSSQSGHNTVSWYQQALGQGPQFIFQYYREEENGRGNFPPRFSGLQFPNYSSELNVNALELDDSALYLCASSLVGRADTQYFGPGTRLTVL.

This clone turned up a few times. V usage is TRBV7-8 and J usage is TRBJ2-7, with 8 bases matching TRBD2. V lost 2 bases and J lost 0; bases outside the gene matches: 9. Germline V lookup: CDR1 SGHVS, CDR2 FQNEAQ. This CDR3 contains 17 residues. The CDR3 protein is CASSLTWAGRGSYEQYF. DNA for the CDR3: TGTGCCAGCAGCTTAACTTGGGCCGGGAGGGGCTCCTACGAGCAGTACTTC.

V gene TRBV4-1 combines with J gene TRBJ1-2, with 9 bases aligning to TRBD1. V shed 1 base and J 5 bases; nucleotides not matched to a gene: 8. Germline values: CDR1 MGHRA, CDR2 YSYEKL. The CDR3 loop spans 16 amino acids. The CDR3 region is CASSQVPGQGAYGYTF. The DNA for the CDR3 is TGCGCCAGCAGCCAAGTTCCGGGACAGGGAGCTTATGGCTACACCTTC.

This chain joins TRBV28 and TRBJ1-2, with TRBD1 matching 10 bases. Germline CDR1 reads MDHEN; CDR2 reads SYDVKM. The CDR3 loop spans 15 amino acids. The V and J ends lost 5 bases and 8 bases, in that order; junction bases with no gene match: 11. CDR3 region: CASSSGTGAFYGYTF. CDR3 sequence (DNA): TGTGCCAGCAGTAGTGGGACAGGGGCTTTCTACGGCTACACCTTC.

V is TRBV27 and J is TRBJ1-3; unclear D gene. V gave up 7 bases and J gave up 0 bases, with 16 bases separating them. Germline CDR1 reads MNHEY; CDR2 reads SMNVEV (reference sequence). The CDR3 covers 16 residues. The CDR3 spells CASKEKWGISGNTIYF. CDR3 DNA: TGTGCCAGCAAAGAAAAATGGGGAATCTCTGGAAACACCATATATTTT.

J is TRBJ2-7 and V is TRBV6-1, with 8 bases that match TRBD2. Germline V lookup: CDR1 MNHNS, CDR2 SASEGT. J gave up 4 bases and V 3 bases, and 8 bases lay outside the gene matches. The CDR3 totals 15 residues. The CDR3 DNA follows: TGTGCCAGCAGTGATCGGGGGGGGGCTAGGTACGAGCAGTACTTC. It encodes CASSDRGGARYEQYF.

The V call is TRBV4-1, the J call TRBJ1-1; 7 nucleotides line up with TRBD1. J lost 4 bases, V lost 2 bases, and 4 bases had no gene match. Germline CDR1 reads MGHRA; CDR2 reads YSYEKL. The CDR3 spans 14 residues. CDR3 in DNA: TGCGCCAGCAGCCAACTTGACAGGGTCACTGAAGCTTTCTTT. The encoded protein is CASSQLDRVTEAFF.